This TCR beta chain was sequenced in a study of cytomegalovirus exposure and HLA in healthy donors. There are 16 residues in the CDR3. Trimming removed 0 bases from V and 0 bases from J; junction bases left unmatched: 4. Germline lookup yields CDR1 SGHTA and CDR2 FQGNSA. A multiplex PCR was run with 60 Vbeta primers and 13 Jbeta primers. TCRdb's copy holds only in-frame clones and misses some; the assay was immunoSEQ multiplex PCR. Among 100,000 or so clones listed, 65% to 85% were seen once. This clonotype was obtained from a male donor in good health and CMV-seronegative. The genes are TRBV7-2 and TRBJ1-1, with 7 nucleotides matching TRBD1. Sample: PBMCs. The CDR3 protein is CASSLATGFMNTEAFF. The CDR3 nucleotides read TGTGCCAGCAGCTTAGCGACAGGGTTTATGAACACTGAAGCTTTCTTT.